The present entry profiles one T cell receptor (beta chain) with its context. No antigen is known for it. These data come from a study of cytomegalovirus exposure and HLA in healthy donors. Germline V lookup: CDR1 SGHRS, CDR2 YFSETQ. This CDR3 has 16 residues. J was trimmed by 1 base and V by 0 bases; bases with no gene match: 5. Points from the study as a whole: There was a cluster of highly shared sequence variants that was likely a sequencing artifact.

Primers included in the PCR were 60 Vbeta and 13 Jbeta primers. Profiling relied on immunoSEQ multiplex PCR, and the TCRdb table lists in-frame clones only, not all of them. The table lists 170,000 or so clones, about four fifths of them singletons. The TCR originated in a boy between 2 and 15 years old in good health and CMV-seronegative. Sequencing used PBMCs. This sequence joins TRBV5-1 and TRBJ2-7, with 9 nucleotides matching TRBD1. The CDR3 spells CASSLGPGTGSYEQYF. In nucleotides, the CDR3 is TGCGCCAGCAGCTTGGGCCCCGGGACAGGGTCCTACGAGCAGTACTTC. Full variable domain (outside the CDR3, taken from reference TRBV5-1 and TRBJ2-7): KAGVTQTPRYLIKTRGQQVTLSCSPISGHRSVSWYQQTPGQGLQFLFEYFSETQRNKGNFPGRFSGRQFSNSRSEMNVSTLELGDSALYLCASSLGPGTGSYEQYFGPGTRLTVT.